Reported below is one T cell receptor beta chain. Unmatched junction bases numbered 7, after V lost 3 bases and J lost 7 bases. The CDR3 spans 17 residues. The germline gives CDR1 KGHDR, CDR2 SFDVKD. As handled by the study authors: Reference gene primer amplification gave nucleated cell count estimates. Sequencing used immunoSEQ multiplex PCR; TCRdb keeps in-frame clones, though not all of them. V, J and clone size were drawn from that table, and D and trimming were deduced from the DNA. The sample contains tens of thousands of clones, 65% to 90% of which appear only once. This entry belongs to a study of blood T cell repertoires in COVID-19. Study as a whole: Samples representing acute and convalescent COVID-19 were sourced from the United States, Italy and Spain. T cells, B-cell-depleted T cells, or PBMCs supplied cDNA or gDNA.

The source is a man at least 80 years old with active COVID-19. The rearrangement joins TRBV24-1 to TRBJ2-1, with 14 bases matching TRBD2. The sample was peripheral blood. The CDR3 region is CATSDPGTSGSGNEQFF. DNA for the CDR3: TGTGCCACCAGTGATCCGGGGACTAGCGGGAGTGGGAATGAGCAGTTCTTC.